This entry lists 13 T cell receptor beta chains sequenced from one sample in a study of control samples from healthy donors and cancer patients. Generated by immunoSEQ multiplex PCR, the TCRdb table keeps only in-frame clones and is missing some. The sample holds approximately 110,000 clones, 75% to 95% seen once. The sample consisted of blood. Receptor source: a human donor in good health. The donor label of this sample is uncertain.

V is TRBV11-2 and J is TRBJ2-5; D unclear. The V end was cut by 0 bases, the J end by 5 bases, with 4 bases between. CDR3 size: 12 residues. The germline V gene encodes CDR1 SGHAT and CDR2 FQNNGV. CDR3 region: CASSLDVETQYF. The CDR3, as DNA: TGTGCCAGCAGCTTAGATGTGGAGACCCAGTACTTC.

The chain couples TRBV6-1 to TRBJ2-1, with 7 bases fitting TRBD2. V shed 4 bases, J shed 8 bases, and the junction held 17 bases outside the gene matches. This CDR3 is built from 17 residues. Germline V gives CDR1 MNHNS, CDR2 SASEGT. CDR3: CASSATPGGRGGDEQFF. CDR3 DNA: TGTGCCAGCAGTGCAACTCCGGGGGGACGGGGAGGCGATGAGCAGTTCTTC.

This clone has only one observation. The chain recombines TRBV6-5 with TRBJ1-6; D remains unclear. The CDR3 loop spans 12 amino acids. The germline V and J ends were trimmed by 2 bases and 9 bases, with 5 bases remaining between them. Germline values: CDR1 MNHEY, CDR2 SVGAGI. CDR3 loop: CASSYGFSPLHF. DNA of the CDR3: TGTGCCAGCAGTTACGGTTTTTCACCCCTCCACTTT.

The rearrangement links TRBV24-1 to TRBJ2-3; 8 bases match TRBD1. The CDR3 is made up of 15 amino acids. Germline loops: CDR1 KGHDR, CDR2 SFDVKD. After removal of 4 bases from V and 4 bases from J, the junction contained 6 bases not matched to a gene. In DNA, the CDR3 is TGTGCCACCAGTGACCCGACAGGGGCGGCAGATACGCAGTATTTT. Translated: CATSDPTGAADTQYF.

The chain carries TRBV7-2 and TRBJ2-5, with D possibly TRBD1 on 6 matching bases. Germline loops: CDR1 SGHTA, CDR2 FQGNSA. V was shortened by 5 bases and J by 5 bases, with 12 bases between the two germline ends. The CDR3 has 13 residues. This CDR3 reads CASSATGPETQYF. In nucleotides, the CDR3 is TGTGCCAGCAGCGCGACAGGTCCCGAGACCCAGTACTTC.

V gene TRBV5-1 combines with J gene TRBJ2-1; 8 positions match TRBD1. Germline trimming cut 0 bases from V and 6 bases from J; bases unmatched to any gene: 5. Per germline, CDR1 SGHRS and CDR2 YFSETQ. CDR3 length equals 15 residues. CDR3 protein: CASSLGTGTVNEQFF. DNA of the CDR3: TGCGCCAGCAGCTTGGGGACAGGGACGGTCAATGAGCAGTTCTTC.

This clone came up once. CDR3 sequence: CASSLAGLGTSEQYF. Written as DNA, the CDR3 is TGTGCCAGCAGCTTAGCTGGATTGGGGACGAGCGAGCAGTACTTC. The chain is built from TRBV7-2 and TRBJ2-7, with D possibly being TRBD1 or TRBD2 (5 bases each). Trimming shortened V by 0 bases and J by 6 bases, and 15 bases separated the two germline ends. The CDR3 spans 15 residues. Germline-derived CDR1 and CDR2 are SGHTA and FQGNSA.

This clone was seen a single time. This chain joins TRBV24-1 and TRBJ2-3; D ambiguous. The V end lost 2 bases, the J end lost 6 bases, and 5 bases lay between the germline ends. Germline lookup yields CDR1 KGHDR and CDR2 SFDVKD. This CDR3 comprises 12 residues. The CDR3 here is CATSDYVDTQYF. CDR3 in DNA: TGTGCCACCAGTGATTATGTGGATACGCAGTATTTT.

The chain joins TRBV5-1 to TRBJ1-1; D is possibly TRBD1 (6 bases). CDR3 length: 17 amino acids. V dropped 1 base and J dropped 6 bases, with 22 bases sitting between them. Germline-derived CDR1 and CDR2 are SGHRS and YFSETQ. CDR3 in DNA: TGCGCCAGCAGCTTGACCCCGGGACAAATTAAACTAGCTGAAGCTTTCTTT. Its translation: CASSLTPGQIKLAEAFF.

The chain combines TRBV5-6 with TRBJ2-3; no clear D. V was clipped by 3 bases and J by 1 base, with 6 bases between them. There are 13 residues in the CDR3. Germline values: CDR1 SGHDT, CDR2 YYEEEE. This CDR3 reads CASSSRGTDTQYF. For the CDR3, the DNA is TGTGCCAGCAGCTCCCGAGGCACAGATACGCAGTATTTT.

V usage is TRBV6-2 or TRBV6-3 and J usage is TRBJ2-1, with D perhaps TRBD1 (6 bases). The CDR3 covers 13 residues. The V and J ends lost 5 bases and 6 bases respectively, with 11 bases between them. Germline CDR1 MNHEY, CDR2 SVGEGT. CDR3: CASSPRGGNEQFF. In DNA form, the CDR3 reads TGTGCCAGCAGTCCCCGAGGGGGCAATGAGCAGTTCTTC.

The chain joins TRBV27 to TRBJ2-7; D may be TRBD2 (6 bases). V dropped 6 bases and J dropped 0 bases, with 12 bases sitting between them. Germline V lookup: CDR1 MNHEY, CDR2 SMNVEV (reference sequence). This CDR3 has 14 amino acids. CDR3 amino acids: CASRPAGSSYEQYF. The CDR3 DNA is TGTGCCAGCAGACCAGCGGGCAGCTCCTACGAGCAGTACTTC.

The sample holds one count of this clone. The chain joins TRBV5-5 to TRBJ1-5; 7 nucleotides match TRBD1. The CDR3 runs 15 residues. Looked up from germline, CDR1 is SGHKS and CDR2 is YYEKEE (reference sequence). V lost 2 bases, J lost 3 bases, and 5 bases stayed unmatched. In DNA, the CDR3 is TGTGCCAGCAGCTTAGAGGGACAGTACAATCAGCCCCAGCATTTT. Encoded protein: CASSLEGQYNQPQHF.